The clone carrying this T cell receptor beta chain came up a few times. The antigen is unknown. This sample stems from a study of response to subunit inactivated influenza vaccine. Findings and caveats of the study: That few new T cells are recruited by each seasonal influenza vaccination was the authors' suggestion.

In TCRdb, the RT-PCR reads were re-called with MiXCR into one record per CDR3 protein. Found here are 500,000 to 650,000 distinct CDR3 sequences, around 8% of them singletons; the top ten hold 13%. The germline V gene encodes CDR1 GTSNPN and CDR2 SVGIG (reference sequence). The CDR3 covers 13 residues. Between the trimmed V and J ends, which lost 5 bases and 1 base, there was a span of 8 bases. This receptor was identified in a man aged 50 to 69 who received an inactivated influenza vaccine. The J gene is TRBJ2-2, the V gene TRBV30, with D tentatively TRBD1 (5 bases). Sequencing was performed on PBMCs from blood, taken about 23 months after vaccination. Here the CDR3 reads CAWGAQNTGELFF. Here the CDR3 DNA reads TGTGCCTGGGGGGCACAGAACACCGGGGAGCTGTTTTTT.